The next 16 T cell receptor beta chains were all read from a single sample in a study of blood T cell repertoires in COVID-19. Here immunoSEQ multiplex PCR was the method, and the copy in TCRdb shows in-frame clones only, minus some. Among 150,000 to 200,000 clones, approximately 73% were seen once, and the ten largest hold around 16%. The material sequenced was PBMCs or T cells enriched from blood (not recorded which). The receptors originated from a woman aged 45-59 years with acute COVID-19.

This clone was picked up a small number of times. The J gene is TRBJ1-2, the V gene TRBV9, with 8 positions matching TRBD1. Germline assignment: CDR1 SGDLS and CDR2 YYNGEE. This CDR3 region has 12 residues. Trimming at V came to 5 bases and at J to 4 bases, leaving 1 base not matched to a gene. The CDR3 sequence: CASRGTGYGYTF. In DNA, the CDR3 is TGTGCCAGCAGGGGGACAGGCTATGGCTACACCTTC.

This clone was counted once. The rearrangement links TRBV28 to TRBJ1-2; tentatively, D is TRBD1 (5 bases). The germline gives CDR1 MDHEN, CDR2 SYDVKM. The CDR3 sequence is 14 residues long. The V and J ends lost 7 bases and 4 bases respectively, with 16 bases between them. The CDR3 reads CASNPSGHLYGYTF. The CDR3 DNA reads TGTGCCAGCAATCCGTCCGGACACCTCTATGGCTACACCTTC.

V gene TRBV7-9 combines with J gene TRBJ1-2; 8 bases fit TRBD1. The CDR3 spans 12 residues. The ends lost 5 bases at V and 8 bases at J; junction bases unmatched: 4. CDR1 and CDR2 from the germline V gene are SEHNR and FQNEAQ (reference sequence). CDR3: CASSQTGEGYTF. The CDR3 DNA sequence: TGTGCCAGCAGCCAGACAGGGGAGGGCTACACCTTC.

This chain joins TRBV5-4 and TRBJ1-2; 11 positions agree with TRBD1. Germline values: CDR1 SGHNT, CDR2 YYREEE (reference sequence). Trimming at V came to 0 bases and at J to 2 bases, leaving 3 bases not matched to a gene. This CDR3 has 16 amino acids. As DNA, the CDR3 is TGTGCCAGCAGCTTGGGATGGACAGGGGGCAACTATGGCTACACCTTC. This gives the protein CASSLGWTGGNYGYTF. The whole variable domain, remainder taken from reference TRBV5-4 and TRBJ1-2, is ETGVTQSPTHLIKTRGQQVTLRCSSQSGHNTVSWYQQALGQGPQFIFQYYREEENGRGNFPPRFSGLQFPNYSSELNVNALELDDSALYLCASSLGWTGGNYGYTFGSGTRLTVV.

The chain employs TRBV18 and TRBJ1-1; no clear D gene. Germline values: CDR1 KGHSH, CDR2 LQKENI. The CDR3 loop spans 15 amino acids. V dropped 0 bases and J dropped 5 bases, with 13 bases sitting between them. CDR3 DNA sequence: TGTGCCAGCTCACCACCTGGAGGGCAGAGAACTGAAGCTTTCTTT. This encodes CASSPPGGQRTEAFF.

This chain connects TRBV2 to TRBJ2-7; D perhaps matches TRBD2 (6 bases). The CDR3 contains 13 residues. Germline values: CDR1 SNHLY, CDR2 FYNNEI. V gave up 4 bases and J gave up 3 bases, with 10 bases separating them. CDR3 coding DNA: TGTGCCAGCAGTGGGGGGGATAACTACGAGCAGTACGTC. It yields the protein CASSGGDNYEQYV.

The rearrangement links TRBV19 to TRBJ1-1; D perhaps matches TRBD1 (6 bases). Germline values: CDR1 LNHDA, CDR2 SQIVND (reference sequence). CDR3 length: 14 amino acids. V was clipped by 3 bases and J by 0 bases, with 8 bases between them. The CDR3 bases are TGTGCCAGTAGTATTAGGGGGATGAACACTGAAGCTTTCTTT. Its protein is CASSIRGMNTEAFF.

In its sample, this clone was seen once. CDR3 protein: CASSFFGSSYNSPLHF. The CDR3 DNA reads as TGTGCCAGCAGCTTCTTTGGGAGCTCCTATAATTCACCCCTCCACTTT. This chain links TRBV5-6 with TRBJ1-6; D is uncertain. CDR3 length: 16 residues. Germline CDR1 reads SGHDT; CDR2 reads YYEEEE. V lost 2 bases and J 0 bases, leaving 9 bases between the germline ends.

The V and J genes are TRBV10-1 and TRBJ2-3, with TRBD1 matching 9 bases. Per the germline V gene, CDR1 is WNHNN and CDR2 is SYGVQD (reference sequence). The CDR3 contains 16 residues. The junction had 5 bases not matched to a gene; V was cut back by 2 bases and J by 2 bases. The CDR3 loop is CASSEGQGLHTDTQYF. The CDR3 DNA follows: TGCGCCAGCAGTGAGGGACAGGGGCTCCACACAGATACGCAGTATTTT.

This clone was detected a few times. J is TRBJ1-2 and V is TRBV7-9; 9 nucleotides agree with TRBD1. The CDR3 spans 15 residues. Trimming took 5 bases from V and 6 from J; bases not matched to a gene: 10. Per the germline V gene, CDR1 is SEHNR and CDR2 is FQNEAQ (reference sequence). This CDR3 reads CASSPGQGWGDGYTF. The DNA for the CDR3 is TGTGCCAGCAGCCCTGGACAGGGGTGGGGTGATGGCTACACCTTC.

The chain carries TRBV9 and TRBJ1-1, with TRBD1 as a possible D gene (6 bases). The V gene's germline CDR1 is SGDLS and CDR2 YYNGEE. V lost 0 bases and J lost 11, with 14 bases in between. This CDR3 comprises 13 residues. The chain's CDR3 is CASSVASGARAFF. For the CDR3, the DNA is TGTGCCAGCAGCGTAGCATCAGGGGCGCGGGCTTTCTTT.

This clone was detected a few times. The chain links TRBV18 to TRBJ2-3; 10 bases agree with TRBD2. With 3 bases clipped from V and 4 bases from J, the junction kept 4 bases outside the gene matches. Germline CDR1 reads KGHSH; CDR2 reads LQKENI. The CDR3 runs to 15 residues. CDR3 protein: CASSPGLANADTQYF. For the CDR3, the DNA is TGTGCCAGCTCACCGGGACTAGCGAATGCAGATACGCAGTATTTT.

V and J are TRBV5-4 and TRBJ1-5; the match to TRBD1 covers 7 bases. CDR3 length equals 15 residues. Losses at the gene ends were 4 bases for V and 6 bases for J; bases not matched to a gene: 10. Germline V gene lookup returns CDR1 SGHNT and CDR2 YYREEE (reference sequence). The CDR3, as DNA: TGTGCCAGCAGCCGACAGGGTGAAGAGATTCAGCCCCAGCATTTT. Its protein product is CASSRQGEEIQPQHF.

The sample holds a few counts of this clone. The chain has TRBV7-2 and TRBJ2-4; a weak D match, TRBD2 (7 bases). V gave up 1 base and J gave up 10 bases, with 17 bases separating them. CDR3 size: 15 residues. From germline, CDR1 is SGHTA and CDR2 FQGNSA. The CDR3: CASSLGGGRSGIQYF. The DNA for the CDR3 is TGTGCCAGCAGCTTAGGCGGGGGCCGCTCGGGGATTCAGTACTTC. Complete variable domain (other parts from reference TRBV7-2 and TRBJ2-4): GAGVSQSPSNKVTEKGKDVELRCDPISGHTALYWYRQSLGQGLEFLIYFQGNSAPDKSGLPSDRFSAERTGGSVSTLTIQRTQQEDSAVYLCASSLGGGRSGIQYFGAGTRLSVL.

V usage is TRBV5-6 and J usage is TRBJ1-2, with D tentatively TRBD1 (5 bases). In germline, CDR1 is SGHDT, CDR2 YYEEEE. The CDR3 totals 15 residues. Between the trimmed V and J ends, which lost 0 bases and 6 bases, there was a span of 15 bases. Here the CDR3 reads CASSLDGTGENGYTF. The CDR3, as DNA: TGTGCCAGCAGCTTGGATGGGACTGGGGAGAATGGCTACACCTTC.

V is TRBV7-9 and J is TRBJ1-1; D uncertain. The CDR3 is 13 amino acids. V was cut by 5 bases and J by 2 bases, with 9 bases left in between. Germline CDR1 is SEHNR and CDR2 is FQNEAQ (reference sequence). Here the CDR3 DNA reads TGTGCCAGCAGCCGACTTGCCAACACTGAAGCTTTCTTT. This sequence encodes CASSRLANTEAFF.